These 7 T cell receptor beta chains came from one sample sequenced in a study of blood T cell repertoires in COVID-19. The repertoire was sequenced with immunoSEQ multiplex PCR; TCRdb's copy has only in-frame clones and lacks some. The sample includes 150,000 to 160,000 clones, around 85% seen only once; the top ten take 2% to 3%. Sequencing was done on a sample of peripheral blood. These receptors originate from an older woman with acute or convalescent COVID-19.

CDR3 residues: CASSRTTNNSPLHF. In nucleotides, the CDR3 is TGTGCCAGTAGCCGGACAACTAATAATTCACCCCTCCACTTT. This chain links TRBV19 with TRBJ1-6, with TRBD1 as a possible D gene (5 bases). This CDR3 has 14 residues. V gave up 6 bases and J gave up 5 bases, with 11 bases separating them. Germline loops: CDR1 LNHDA, CDR2 SQIVND (reference sequence).

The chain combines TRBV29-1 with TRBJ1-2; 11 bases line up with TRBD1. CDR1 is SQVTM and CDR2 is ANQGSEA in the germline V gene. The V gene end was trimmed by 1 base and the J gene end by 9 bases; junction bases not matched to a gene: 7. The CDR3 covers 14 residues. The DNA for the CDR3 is TGCAGCGTTGAAGGCCGGACAGGGGGCTTAAGCTACACCTTC. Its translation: CSVEGRTGGLSYTF. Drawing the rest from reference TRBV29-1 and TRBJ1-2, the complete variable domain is SAVISQKPSRDICQRGTSLTIQCQVDSQVTMMFWYRQQPGQSLTLIATANQGSEATYESGFVIDKFPISRPNLTFSTLTVSNMSPEDSSIYLCSVEGRTGGLSYTFGSGTRLTVV.

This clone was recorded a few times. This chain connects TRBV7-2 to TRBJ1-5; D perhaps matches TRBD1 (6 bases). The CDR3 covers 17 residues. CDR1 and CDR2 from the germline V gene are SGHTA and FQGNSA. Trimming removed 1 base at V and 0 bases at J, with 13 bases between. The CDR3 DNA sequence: TGTGCCAGCAGCTTAGTTTTTGGGGGCGATAGCAATCAGCCCCAGCATTTT. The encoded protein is CASSLVFGGDSNQPQHF.

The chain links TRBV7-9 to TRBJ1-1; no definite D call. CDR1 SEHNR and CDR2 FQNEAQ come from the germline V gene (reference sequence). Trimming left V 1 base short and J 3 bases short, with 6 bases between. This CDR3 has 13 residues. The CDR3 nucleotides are TGTGCCAGCAGCTTAGACGGGGACACTGAAGCTTTCTTT. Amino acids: CASSLDGDTEAFF. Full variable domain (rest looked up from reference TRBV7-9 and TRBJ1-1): DTGVSQNPRHKITKRGQNVTFRCDPISEHNRLYWYRQTLGQGPEFLTYFQNEAQLEKSRLLSDRFSAERPKGSFSTLEIQRTEQGDSAMYLCASSLDGDTEAFFGQGTRLTVV.

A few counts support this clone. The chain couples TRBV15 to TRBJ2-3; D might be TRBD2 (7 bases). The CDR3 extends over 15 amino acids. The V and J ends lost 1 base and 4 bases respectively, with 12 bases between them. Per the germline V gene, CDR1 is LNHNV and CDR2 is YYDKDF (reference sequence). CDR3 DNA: TGTGCCACCAGCAGAGGGGGAGGGGGTGCAGATACGCAGTATTTT. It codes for CATSRGGGGADTQYF.

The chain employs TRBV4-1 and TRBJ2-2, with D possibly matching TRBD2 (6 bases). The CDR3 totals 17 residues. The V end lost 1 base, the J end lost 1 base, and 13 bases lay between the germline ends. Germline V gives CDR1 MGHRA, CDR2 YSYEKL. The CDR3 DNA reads TGCGCCAGCAGCCAAGGACTAAGCGGGTGGAACACCGGGGAGCTGTTTTTT. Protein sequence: CASSQGLSGWNTGELFF.

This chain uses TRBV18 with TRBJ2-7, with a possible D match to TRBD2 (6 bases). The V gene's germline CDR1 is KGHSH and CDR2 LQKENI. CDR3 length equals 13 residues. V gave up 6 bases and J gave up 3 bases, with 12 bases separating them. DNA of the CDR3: TGTGCCAGCTCGCGGGGCAGGGACTACGAGCAGTACGTC. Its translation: CASSRGRDYEQYV.